This T cell receptor (beta chain) was retrieved from a study of Ad26.COV2.S vaccination and SARS-CoV-2 variants. Only in-frame clones appear in the TCRdb table, and some are missing; sequencing was by immunoSEQ multiplex PCR. This sample has approximately 410,000 clones, with approximately 92% found just once. Deletions cut 2 bases from V and 7 bases from J, with 9 bases between. This CDR3 spans 14 amino acids. Germline V gene data show CDR1 as SEHNR and CDR2 as FQNEAQ (reference sequence). This clone was observed a single time. This sample's treatment: roughly 19 received Ad26.COV2.S at low or high dose, single or two shots; about five received placebo; per-sample allocation not given. Repertoires come from day 63 after the first vaccine or placebo injection.

The origin of this receptor is a person between 18 and 60 years old who received the Ad26.COV2.S COVID-19 vaccine or a placebo. The chain employs TRBV7-9 and TRBJ1-6, with D possibly matching TRBD1 (6 bases). Sample: peripheral blood, taken in a trial of Ad26.COV2.S vaccine versus placebo. The CDR3 protein is CASSLWGPNSPLHF. The CDR3 region has the DNA TGTGCCAGCAGCTTATGGGGGCCCAATTCACCCCTCCACTTT.